This T cell receptor beta chain comes out of a study of blood T cells in healthy people across ages. Whole-study results and caveats: Estimated diversity, derived from one million T cells, was regarded as an underestimate.

About this clonotype: Its antigen is as yet unknown. A much larger clone lies a single base off, so this may be a read error.

At least 6.5 million PBMCs were isolated per sample. Germline V gene sequence: CDR1 MNHEY, CDR2 SVGAGI. CDR3 length: 15 residues. The ends lost 2 bases at V and 7 bases at J; junction bases unmatched: 11. For the second PCR, which ran for about 6 to 12 cycles, a sample-barcoded 5' primer and a J-beta primer mix were used. Each cDNA molecule carried a tag from a template-switch adaptor that contained 12 random nucleotides. TCRdb fed the 5' RACE reads into MiXCR, producing one record per CDR3 protein. The sample contains some 1.5 million distinct CDR3 sequences, roughly 30% of which appear only once. Sequencing was carried out using blood. The clonotype was recovered from a woman aged 30 to 39 in good health. This chain uses TRBV6-5 with TRBJ2-7; TRBD1 agrees at 7 bases. This CDR3 reads CASSYRGPDRSEQYF. CDR3 bases: TGTGCCAGCAGTTACAGGGGCCCGGACAGGAGTGAGCAGTACTTC.